This TCR beta chain was observed in a study of shared clonotypes between healthy human individuals. Study conclusions and caveats: Larger estimated richness was generally seen in naive subsets than in memory subsets.

Produced via immunoSEQ multiplex PCR; TCRdb's table is partial and in-frame only. The sample lists about 800,000 clones, about 96% occurring once. Terminally differentiated effector memory CD45RA+ cells were left out of the naive CD8 fraction, which was CD45RO-negative and positively selected for CCR7. A word on this clone: Its specificity is not known.

This CDR3 spans 15 amino acids. The V gene end was trimmed by 6 bases and the J gene end by 5 bases; junction bases not matched to a gene: 7. Germline CDR1 and CDR2: SNHLY and FYNNEI. This TCR was sampled from a man younger than 40 in good health. Sequences were obtained from naive CD8+ T cells sorted from blood. The genes are TRBV2 and TRBJ2-1; 10 bases are shared with TRBD2. The CDR3 protein is CASRVAGGSHNEQFF. CDR3 DNA sequence: TGTGCCAGCAGGGTAGCGGGAGGATCCCACAATGAGCAGTTCTTC.